This TCR beta chain was found in a study of shared clonotypes between healthy human individuals (dated by TCRdb to about 2020). At the level of the whole study: A few men and two women, aged 18 to 49 years, made up the cohort. Different laboratories and diverse techniques were used to prepare libraries and sequence TCR repertoires, to increase sequencing depth and limit assay-specific biases. To estimate repertoire size and how much clonotypes are shared between individuals, the study performed deep sequencing of blood TCR repertoires from about 5 healthy adults. Each donor's leukapheresis produced roughly between about 0.9 and 9.5 billion PBMCs.

The donors were healthy, HIV-negative adults who had no recently reported acute infections or vaccinations. Only Caucasian adults living in Nashville, Tennessee, USA were represented among the donors. For unsorted samples, tens of millions of PBMCs were counted, and genomic DNA was extracted using the QIAamp DNA Blood Mini kit. Blood was obtained by leukapheresis, after which PBMCs were separated by Ficoll-Histopaque density gradient centrifugation and cryopreserved in liquid nitrogen vapor phase. Reading the germline V gene (reference sequence) gives CDR1 LNHNV and CDR2 YYDKDF. Taken from cysteine to phenylalanine, the CDR3 has 14 residues. Only the CDR3 portion is preserved as DNA: 42 bases, with reading frame beginning at the first base. Between the V and J ends, shortened by 1 base and 4 bases respectively, the junction contains 11 bases. TCR CDR3 regions were amplified from genomic DNA by multiplex PCR using the deep immunoSEQ assay. Extracted genomic DNA from each cell subset was distributed evenly across all wells of several immunoSEQ 96-well plates, and each plate was treated as a replicate. Each replicate PCR for unsorted PBMC received 300 to 350 ng genomic DNA, equal to 25,000 to 35,000 T cell genomes. Ten immunoSEQ deep assay plates were used to sequence the unsorted PBMC genomic DNA. Purified libraries were quantified with a Qubit 3.0 fluorometer, sized on a Bioanalyzer 2100, and re-quantified with the KAPA Library Quantification kit. Each immunoSEQ 96-well plate was sequenced on its own single-read 150-cycle Illumina NextSeq 550 flow cell. As for the original processing: Because only junctional sequences without quality scores were contained in the immunoSEQ output, filtering matching that applied to full-length reads could not be performed. To assign V/J genes and CDR3, sequences were annotated using PyIR, a Python wrapper for IgBLAST v1.9, with IMGT germline references. Reads with weak V/J assignments (E-value above 1e-6), missing CDR3, stop codons, out-of-frame junctions, or ambiguous translated residues were removed. V3J clonotypes were defined as sequences sharing the same inferred V gene, J gene, and CDR3 amino acid sequence. Percentage overlap between repertoires was calculated by dividing the number of shared unique clonotypes by the size of the smaller repertoire. RTK rarefaction, the Chao1 estimator, and Recon v2.1 estimates of unobserved clonotypes were used to assess repertoire richness. Imported from immuneACCESS, the table was reduced by TCRdb to in-frame sequences with V and J called. These copies leave out some clones; in studies compared against another copy, an unresolved V gene accounts for under half, and the cause of the remainder is not known. From that table come the V and J calls and clone size; the DNA was used to work out D and trimming. Across this sample there are 550,000 to 600,000 clones, with just over 75% seen only once. The ten largest clones add up to around 12% of the sample.

Findings and caveats that apply to the study as a whole: Pairwise subsampling indicated that sequencing depth was expected to affect the degree of clonotype sharing among donors. Only blood was sampled, and tissue TCR repertoires likely differ from those in blood. The small number of donors limited the genetic and exposure-history diversity represented.

Comments on this clone: Its antigen is not yet known. No much larger clonotype is one base removed from it; base qualities were not supplied.

The sequence was obtained from a woman between 35 and 50 years old in good health. Some clones in this sample may be carry-over from other donors' samples. The sample taken for sequencing was PBMCs. The V gene is TRBV15 and the J gene is TRBJ2-7, and TRBD1 may be the D gene, going by 5 matching bases. The nucleotide sequence reads as follows: TGTGCCACCAGCAGAGTCCAGGGCGAATACGAGCAGTACTTC. It specifies CATSRVQGEYEQYF.